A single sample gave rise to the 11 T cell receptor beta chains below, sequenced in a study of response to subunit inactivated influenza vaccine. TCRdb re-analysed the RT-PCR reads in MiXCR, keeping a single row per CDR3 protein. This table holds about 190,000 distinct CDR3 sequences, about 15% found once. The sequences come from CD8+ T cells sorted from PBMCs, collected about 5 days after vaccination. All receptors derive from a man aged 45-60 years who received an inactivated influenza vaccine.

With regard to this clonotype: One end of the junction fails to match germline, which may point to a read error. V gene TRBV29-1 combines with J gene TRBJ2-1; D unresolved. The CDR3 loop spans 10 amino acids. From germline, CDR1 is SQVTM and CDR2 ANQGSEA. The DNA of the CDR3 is TGCAGCGGTGAAGCCAATGAGCAGTTCTTC. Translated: CSGEANEQFF.

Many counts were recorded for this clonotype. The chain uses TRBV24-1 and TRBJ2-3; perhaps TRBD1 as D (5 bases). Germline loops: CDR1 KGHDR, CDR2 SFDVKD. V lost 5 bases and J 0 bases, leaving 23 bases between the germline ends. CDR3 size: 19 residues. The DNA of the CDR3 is TGTGCCACCAGTGGAAGGGGTTCCCAGGAGTCCGGGAGCACAGATACGCAGTATTTT. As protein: CATSGRGSQESGSTDTQYF.

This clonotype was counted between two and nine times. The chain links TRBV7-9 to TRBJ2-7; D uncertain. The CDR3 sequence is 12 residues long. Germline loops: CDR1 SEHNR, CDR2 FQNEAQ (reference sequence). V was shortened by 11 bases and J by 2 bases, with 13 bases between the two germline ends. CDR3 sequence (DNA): TGTGCCGTCCACAGCAGAACCTACGAGCAGTACTTC. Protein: CAVHSRTYEQYF.

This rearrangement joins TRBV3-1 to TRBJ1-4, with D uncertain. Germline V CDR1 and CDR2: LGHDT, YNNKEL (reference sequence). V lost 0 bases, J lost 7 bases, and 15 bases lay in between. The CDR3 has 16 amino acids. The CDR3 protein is CASSQDLGSRAEKLFF. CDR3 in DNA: TGTGCCAGCAGCCAAGATTTGGGGTCGAGGGCTGAAAAACTGTTTTTT.

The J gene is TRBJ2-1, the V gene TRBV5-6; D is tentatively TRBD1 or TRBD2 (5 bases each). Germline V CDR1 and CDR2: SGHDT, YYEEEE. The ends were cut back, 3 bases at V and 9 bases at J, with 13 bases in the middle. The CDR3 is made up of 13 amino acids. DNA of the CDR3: TGTGCCAGCAGCTGGGGGTCCCCCGGTGAGCAGTTCTTC. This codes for CASSWGSPGEQFF.

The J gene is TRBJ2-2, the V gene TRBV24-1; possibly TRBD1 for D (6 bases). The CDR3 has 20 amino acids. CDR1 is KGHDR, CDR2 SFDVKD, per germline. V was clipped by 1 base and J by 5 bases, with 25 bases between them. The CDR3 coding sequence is TGTGCCACCAGTGATTTAAGGGTTGGTACGTGGGACAATCCTACCGGGGAGCTGTTTTTT. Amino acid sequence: CATSDLRVGTWDNPTGELFF.

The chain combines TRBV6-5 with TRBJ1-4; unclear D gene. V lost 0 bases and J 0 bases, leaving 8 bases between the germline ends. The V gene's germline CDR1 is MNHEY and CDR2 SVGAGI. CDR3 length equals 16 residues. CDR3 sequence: CASSYSGAATNEKLFF. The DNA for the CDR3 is TGTGCCAGCAGTTACTCCGGCGCCGCAACTAATGAAAAACTGTTTTTT.

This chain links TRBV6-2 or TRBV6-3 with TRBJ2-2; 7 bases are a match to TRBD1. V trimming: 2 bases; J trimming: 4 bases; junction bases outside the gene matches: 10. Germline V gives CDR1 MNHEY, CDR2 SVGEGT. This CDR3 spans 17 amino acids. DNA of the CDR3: TGTGCCAGCAGTTACCCCCAGGGGGAGCAGTTCACCGGGGAGCTGTTTTTT. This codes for CASSYPQGEQFTGELFF.

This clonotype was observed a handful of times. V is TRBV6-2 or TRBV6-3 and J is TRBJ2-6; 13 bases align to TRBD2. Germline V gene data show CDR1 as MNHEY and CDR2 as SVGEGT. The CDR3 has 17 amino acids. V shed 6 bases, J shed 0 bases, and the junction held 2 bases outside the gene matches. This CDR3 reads CASRGLAGVSGANVLTF. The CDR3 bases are TGTGCCAGCAGAGGACTAGCGGGAGTCTCTGGGGCCAACGTCCTGACTTTC.

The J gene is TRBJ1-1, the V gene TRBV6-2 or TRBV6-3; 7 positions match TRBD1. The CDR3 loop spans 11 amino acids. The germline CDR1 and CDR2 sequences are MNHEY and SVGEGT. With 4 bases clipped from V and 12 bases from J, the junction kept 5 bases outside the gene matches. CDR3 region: CASSWGQLPFF. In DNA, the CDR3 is TGTGCCAGCAGTTGGGGACAGTTGCCTTTCTTT.

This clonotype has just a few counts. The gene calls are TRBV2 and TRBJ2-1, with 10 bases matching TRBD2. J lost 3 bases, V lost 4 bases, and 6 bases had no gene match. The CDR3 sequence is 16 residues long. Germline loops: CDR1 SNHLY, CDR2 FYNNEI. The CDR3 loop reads CASSVSPSGGYNEQFF. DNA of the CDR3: TGTGCCAGCAGTGTGAGTCCTAGCGGGGGCTACAATGAGCAGTTCTTC.